Here is one TCR beta chain with its context. This sample was included in a study of blood T cell repertoires in COVID-19. For the study at large: Sources were T cells, B-cell-depleted T cells, or PBMCs; the material itself was cDNA or gDNA.

Sequencing used immunoSEQ multiplex PCR; TCRdb keeps in-frame clones, though not all of them. The sample has roughly 53,000 clones, about 88% seen once. The germline V gene encodes CDR1 LNHNV and CDR2 YYDKDF (reference sequence). The CDR3 is 13 residues long. V was clipped by 5 bases and J by 5 bases, with 12 bases between them. This rearrangement joins TRBV15 to TRBJ2-5; a weak D match, TRBD1 (6 bases). The clonotype originates from a man aged 40-55 years with active COVID-19. The material sequenced was peripheral blood. The CDR3 is CATSPSRGETQYF. The CDR3 region has the DNA TGTGCCACCAGCCCCTCGAGGGGGGAGACCCAGTACTTC.